The sequence of this TCR beta chain was determined in a study of blood T cell repertoires in COVID-19. V was clipped by 4 bases and J by 5 bases; unmatched bases: 6. CDR1 is KGHDR and CDR2 is SFDVKD in the germline V gene. CDR3 length equals 14 residues. The repertoire was sequenced with immunoSEQ multiplex PCR; TCRdb's copy has only in-frame clones and lacks some. The sample holds roughly 250,000 clones, around 81% seen once. The V and J genes are TRBV24-1 and TRBJ2-5; 7 bases match TRBD2. Sequencing was carried out using peripheral blood. The TCR comes from a woman aged 55-75 years with active or convalescent COVID-19. CDR3 residues: CATSESGGAETQYF. The CDR3 coding sequence is TGTGCCACCAGTGAATCGGGGGGTGCGGAGACCCAGTACTTC.